What follows are 10 T cell receptor beta chains derived from one specimen sequenced in a study of shared clonotypes between healthy human individuals. Sequencing was performed with immunoSEQ multiplex PCR; in TCRdb, only in-frame clones are kept and a portion is missing. The profile shows hundreds of thousands of clones, around 96% of them singletons. CD45RO-negative, CCR7-positively selected cells formed the naive CD8 fraction, excluding terminally differentiated effector memory CD45RA+ cells. Sequencing was performed on naive CD8+ T cells sorted from blood. These receptor sequences come from a woman under 40 in good health.

CDR3 in DNA: TGTGCCAGCAGCCAAGATACGAGGCGGGTTACATTCTACGAGCAGTACTTC. Translating gives CASSQDTRRVTFYEQYF. This sequence joins TRBV4-2 and TRBJ2-7, with D perhaps matching TRBD2 (5 bases). The CDR3 sequence is 17 residues long. Germline V gene sequence: CDR1 LGHNA, CDR2 YNFKEQ. V lost 0 bases to trimming and J lost 3 bases, with 18 bases between them.

The chain uses TRBV5-4 and TRBJ1-2, with a possible D match to TRBD1 (6 bases). Germline CDR1 is SGHNT and CDR2 is YYREEE (reference sequence). The CDR3 loop spans 13 amino acids. Trimming stripped 6 bases from V and 2 bases from J, with 11 bases between. The CDR3 loop is CASTPTGNYGYTF. CDR3 nucleotide sequence: TGTGCCAGCACCCCGACAGGAAACTATGGCTACACCTTC.

The chain is built from TRBV13 and TRBJ2-7; no clear D gene. Germline V gene data show CDR1 as PRHDT and CDR2 as FYEKMQ (reference sequence). The V end lost 3 bases, the J end lost 4 bases, and 10 bases lay between the germline ends. This CDR3 region has 13 residues. The CDR3, as DNA: TGTGCCAGCAGCTTTAGATCTGGATACGAGCAGTACTTC. As protein: CASSFRSGYEQYF.

The J gene is TRBJ2-7, the V gene TRBV30; D perhaps matches TRBD2 (6 bases). CDR1 GTSNPN and CDR2 SVGIG come from the germline V gene (reference sequence). Trimming shortened V by 1 base and J by 4 bases, and 11 bases separated the two germline ends. This CDR3 has 13 residues. CDR3 coding DNA: TGTGCCTGGAGTGGGGAGGTTTGGTACGAGCAGTACTTC. Translation: CAWSGEVWYEQYF.

V gene TRBV4-2 combines with J gene TRBJ2-1, with a tentative D call TRBD1 (6 bases). This CDR3 has 17 amino acids. Germline values: CDR1 LGHNA, CDR2 YNFKEQ. V was trimmed by 0 bases and J by 7 bases, leaving 19 bases between them. The CDR3 nucleotides read TGTGCCAGCAGCCAAGATGACGGGACACGTATCGGTAATGAGCAGTTCTTC. Translating gives CASSQDDGTRIGNEQFF.

The V gene is TRBV27, the J gene TRBJ2-1, with 12 bases fitting TRBD2. This CDR3 region has 16 residues. Germline V CDR1 and CDR2: MNHEY, SMNVEV (reference sequence). Trimming took 5 bases from V and 9 from J; bases not matched to a gene: 11. This CDR3 is CASSRLLAGGPIEQFF. CDR3 DNA sequence: TGTGCCAGCAGTCGCCTTCTAGCGGGAGGGCCTATTGAGCAGTTCTTC.

The chain recombines TRBV11-3 with TRBJ2-2, with 10 bases lining up with TRBD2. J gave up 3 bases and V 5 bases, and 6 bases lay outside the gene matches. The CDR3 has 16 amino acids. Germline-derived CDR1 and CDR2 are SGHNT and YENEEA. CDR3: CASSAGLADYTGELFF. CDR3 coding DNA: TGTGCCAGCAGCGCCGGACTAGCGGATTACACCGGGGAGCTGTTTTTT.

The CDR3: CASSFTTPLAEGHEQYF. Here the CDR3 DNA reads TGTGCCAGCAGCTTCACCACCCCACTAGCGGAGGGCCACGAGCAGTACTTC. The genes are TRBV7-8 and TRBJ2-7, with 8 bases fitting TRBD2. The CDR3 spans 17 residues. The V gene's germline CDR1 is SGHVS and CDR2 FQNEAQ. The ends lost 3 bases at V and 5 bases at J; junction bases unmatched: 15.

This clone was found once. The CDR3 sequence is CSVLRVGSSGEQYF. CDR3 DNA sequence: TGCAGCGTCCTCCGTGTCGGTTCTTCCGGGGAGCAGTACTTC. J is TRBJ2-7 and V is TRBV29-1; D is ambiguous. CDR3 length: 14 amino acids. Trimming took 6 bases from V and 7 from J, leaving 22 bases between them. Germline CDR1 is SQVTM and CDR2 is ANQGSEA.

This clone was seen just once. The rearrangement joins TRBV27 to TRBJ1-3; D gene ambiguous. Trimming cost V 4 bases and J 0 bases, with 28 bases left between them. This CDR3 is built from 21 residues. Per germline, CDR1 MNHEY and CDR2 SMNVEV (reference sequence). CDR3 loop: CASSSEPKAPRPSTSGNTIYF. CDR3 nucleotides: TGTGCCAGCAGTTCCGAACCAAAGGCCCCTAGACCCAGTACCTCTGGAAACACCATATATTTT.